The 32 T cell receptor beta chains reported below all come from one sample, sequenced in a study of OX40 agonist ivuxolimab in advanced cancers. Generated by immunoSEQ multiplex PCR, the TCRdb table keeps only in-frame clones and is missing some. The data contain 40,000 or so clones, 84% of them singletons. Sample: CD4+ or CD8+ T cells sorted from blood, taken in a trial of the OX40 agonist ivuxolimab. The origin of the receptors is an adult with an advanced solid tumor such as melanoma, head and neck, liver or kidney cancer.

This chain joins TRBV4-1 and TRBJ2-5; TRBD2 might be the D (5 bases). The CDR3 is 14 residues long. Trimming cost V 2 bases and J 5 bases, with 12 bases left between them. The germline gives CDR1 MGHRA, CDR2 YSYEKL. The CDR3 DNA reads as TGCGCCAGCAGCCAAATAGCAGCGGAGGAGACCCAGTACTTC. It encodes CASSQIAAEETQYF.

J is TRBJ2-2 and V is TRBV29-1; 15 bases fit TRBD2. Germline assignment: CDR1 SQVTM and CDR2 ANQGSEA. The junction had 4 bases not matched to a gene; V was cut back by 6 bases and J by 5 bases. The CDR3 is 15 residues long. This CDR3 reads CSVSGLAGGTGELFF. The CDR3 nucleotides are TGCAGCGTCTCAGGACTAGCGGGAGGGACCGGGGAGCTGTTTTTT.

The chain joins TRBV4-1 to TRBJ2-1; TRBD2 matches at 7 bases. There are 17 residues in the CDR3. V lost 0 bases, J lost 4 bases, and 9 bases stayed unmatched. The germline V gene encodes CDR1 MGHRA and CDR2 YSYEKL. CDR3 DNA sequence: TGCGCCAGCAGCCAAGAAGGTTCAAGCGGGGCTTACAATGAGCAGTTCTTC. Residues: CASSQEGSSGAYNEQFF.

The chain carries TRBV27 and TRBJ2-1; D may match TRBD1 or TRBD2 (6 bases each). Trimming cost V 10 bases and J 6 bases, with 25 bases left between them. The CDR3 loop spans 16 amino acids. Germline V lookup: CDR1 MNHEY, CDR2 SMNVEV (reference sequence). The CDR3 spells CATGAGYLVEGNEQFF. CDR3 DNA sequence: TGTGCCACGGGGGCTGGCTACCTCGTTGAGGGCAATGAGCAGTTCTTC.

This clone counts as medium-sized (0.01 to 0.1%). The genes are TRBV6-1 and TRBJ2-7; D might be TRBD1 or TRBD2, each matching 5 bases. V was pared by 1 base and J by 0 bases, with 10 bases between. The CDR3 has 15 residues. Per germline, CDR1 MNHNS and CDR2 SASEGT. The CDR3 loop reads CASSEGMGPSYEQYF. Here the CDR3 DNA reads TGTGCCAGCAGTGAAGGTATGGGACCCTCCTACGAGCAGTACTTC.

The chain links TRBV5-1 to TRBJ2-1; D ambiguous. In germline, CDR1 is SGHRS, CDR2 YFSETQ. The CDR3 is 15 amino acids. V was shortened by 1 base and J by 3 bases, with 11 bases between the two germline ends. CDR3 loop: CASSLYPGDYNEQFF. The CDR3 DNA reads TGCGCCAGCAGCTTGTATCCAGGAGACTACAATGAGCAGTTCTTC. Combining the CDR3 with reference TRBV5-1 and TRBJ2-1 gives the whole variable domain KAGVTQTPRYLIKTRGQQVTLSCSPISGHRSVSWYQQTPGQGLQFLFEYFSETQRNKGNFPGRFSGRQFSNSRSEMNVSTLELGDSALYLCASSLYPGDYNEQFFGPGTRLTVL.

The chain joins TRBV28 to TRBJ1-1; D might be TRBD1 (5 bases). This CDR3 has 12 amino acids. Trimming cost V 5 bases and J 5 bases, with 9 bases left between them. Germline V CDR1 and CDR2: MDHEN, SYDVKM. The CDR3 nucleotides read TGTGCCAGCAGTCCGCAGGGTACTGAAGCTTTCTTT. As protein: CASSPQGTEAFF.

J is TRBJ1-1 and V is TRBV5-8; D might be TRBD1 (6 bases). The CDR3 is 12 residues long. Trimming left V 3 bases short and J 3 bases short, with 6 bases between. CDR1 and CDR2 (germline): SGHTS, YDEGEE. The CDR3 region is CASSWTDTEAFF. CDR3 DNA sequence: TGTGCCAGCAGCTGGACAGACACTGAAGCTTTCTTT.

V usage is TRBV27 and J usage is TRBJ1-2, with D unresolved. CDR3 length: 14 amino acids. The V end lost 6 bases, the J end lost 4 bases, and 15 bases lay between the germline ends. The germline V gene has CDR1 MNHEY and CDR2 SMNVEV (reference sequence). For the CDR3, the DNA is TGTGCCAGCAGCTCAAGAAAAGGGTTCTATGGCTACACCTTC. Translating gives CASSSRKGFYGYTF.

V gene TRBV28 combines with J gene TRBJ2-1, with TRBD2 as a possible D gene (6 bases). The CDR3 is 12 amino acids. CDR1 is MDHEN, CDR2 SYDVKM, per germline. Trimming removed 6 bases at V and 9 bases at J, with 12 bases between. The CDR3 loop reads CASRTSSGEQFF. The CDR3 DNA is TGTGCCAGCAGGACTAGTTCGGGTGAGCAGTTCTTC.

The rearrangement links TRBV6-1 to TRBJ2-7; 8 bases align to TRBD1. In germline, CDR1 is MNHNS, CDR2 SASEGT. The CDR3 is 15 residues long. Trimming took 8 bases from V and 4 from J; bases not matched to a gene: 13. The CDR3 here is CASPPRGPVSYEQYF. For the CDR3, the DNA is TGTGCCAGCCCGCCCAGGGGGCCGGTGAGTTACGAGCAGTACTTC.

This clone was seen only a few times. The V gene is TRBV5-4, the J gene TRBJ2-5; D gene unclear. Germline V lookup: CDR1 SGHNT, CDR2 YYREEE (reference sequence). V was trimmed by 0 bases and J by 0 bases, leaving 6 bases between them. The CDR3 is 14 amino acids. The CDR3: CASSLVPDQETQYF. The CDR3 coding sequence is TGTGCCAGCAGCTTGGTGCCTGACCAAGAGACCCAGTACTTC.

V gene TRBV2 combines with J gene TRBJ1-5; possibly TRBD1 for D (5 bases). V gave up 4 bases and J gave up 6 bases, with 16 bases separating them. The CDR3 covers 15 residues. Germline V gene lookup returns CDR1 SNHLY and CDR2 FYNNEI. The CDR3 DNA reads TGTGCCAGCAGTGGGGGGTGGGGGGACGCTCAGCCCCAGCATTTT. This codes for CASSGGWGDAQPQHF. Based on the CDR3 plus reference TRBV2 and TRBJ1-5, the full variable domain is EPEVTQTPSHQVTQMGQEVILRCVPISNHLYFYWYRQILGQKVEFLVSFYNNEISEKSEIFDDQFSVERPDGSNFTLKIRSTKLEDSAMYFCASSGGWGDAQPQHFGDGTRLSIL.

The rearrangement uses TRBV25-1 and TRBJ2-7, with 11 bases fitting TRBD1. Per the germline V gene, CDR1 is MGHDK and CDR2 is SYGVNS. There are 15 residues in the CDR3. Germline trimming cut 1 base from V and 2 bases from J; bases unmatched to any gene: 1. CDR3: CASSEWDRGTYEQYF. CDR3 in DNA: TGTGCCAGCAGTGAATGGGACAGGGGGACCTACGAGCAGTACTTC.

J is TRBJ2-1 and V is TRBV30, with D uncertain. The CDR3 runs to 15 residues. CDR1 and CDR2 from the germline V gene are GTSNPN and SVGIG (reference sequence). Trimming took 2 bases from V and 0 from J, leaving 11 bases between them. The CDR3 sequence is CAWSSGKSSYNEQFF. The CDR3, as DNA: TGTGCCTGGAGTTCCGGAAAGAGCTCCTACAATGAGCAGTTCTTC.

The rearrangement links TRBV7-8 to TRBJ2-5; D is unresolved. Trimming removed 3 bases at V and 5 bases at J, with 13 bases between. Germline CDR1 and CDR2: SGHVS and FQNEAQ. The CDR3 spans 14 residues. CDR3 coding DNA: TGTGCCAGCAGCTTTACAGCCCGGGTGGAGACCCAGTACTTC. It encodes CASSFTARVETQYF.

The CDR3 DNA reads TGTGCCAGCCACAGGGGGCGCAAACGGGCCCACGAGCAGTACTTC. It codes for CASHRGRKRAHEQYF. The chain couples TRBV12-1 to TRBJ2-7; the D call in the table, TRBD1, was not verified against the DNA. TRBV12-1 is a known pseudogene. This CDR3 contains 15 residues.

The genes are TRBV10-3 and TRBJ1-2, with D perhaps TRBD1 (6 bases). Germline loops: CDR1 ENHRY, CDR2 SYGVKD. The CDR3 is made up of 15 amino acids. V lost 4 bases, J lost 8 bases, and 20 bases lay in between. The CDR3 here is CAISGGALKHSGYTF. In nucleotides, the CDR3 is TGTGCCATCAGTGGGGGGGCTTTGAAACATTCGGGCTACACCTTC.

V is TRBV28 and J is TRBJ2-4, with D perhaps TRBD2 (5 bases). There are 15 residues in the CDR3. V was clipped by 6 bases and J by 6 bases, with 18 bases between them. The germline V gene has CDR1 MDHEN and CDR2 SYDVKM. The CDR3 DNA reads as TGTGCCAGCAGGGAGGCTTTGTCAGAGATAAACATTCAGTACTTC. This gives the protein CASREALSEINIQYF.

J is TRBJ2-7 and V is TRBV7-9; D is undetermined. In germline, CDR1 is SEHNR, CDR2 FQNEAQ (reference sequence). The CDR3 length is 11 residues. V gave up 5 bases and J gave up 3 bases, with 5 bases separating them. The CDR3 loop reads CASSPLYEQYF. CDR3 nucleotide sequence: TGTGCCAGCAGCCCTCTCTACGAGCAGTACTTC.

The chain employs TRBV28 and TRBJ1-5; 7 nucleotides match TRBD1. The J segment lost 6 bases and the V segment lost 5 bases, leaving 7 bases of the junction unmatched. Per germline, CDR1 MDHEN and CDR2 SYDVKM. The CDR3 has 14 amino acids. The CDR3 DNA reads as TGTGCCAGCAGTGACGGACAGGCCGGTCAGCCCCAGCATTTT. Translated, it gives CASSDGQAGQPQHF.

The V gene is TRBV7-2, the J gene TRBJ2-3; D ambiguous. From germline, CDR1 is SGHTA and CDR2 FQGNSA. CDR3 length: 11 residues. Trimming took off 4 bases at V and 14 bases at J, with 13 bases between the two ends. CDR3 DNA: TGTGCCAGCAGCTCCCTAGTGGTTCGGTATTTT. Amino acid sequence: CASSSLVVRYF.

This chain links TRBV14 with TRBJ2-3; 10 bases align to TRBD2. Losses at the gene ends were 10 bases for V and 5 bases for J; bases not matched to a gene: 6. The CDR3 has 13 residues. The germline CDR1 and CDR2 sequences are SGHDN and FVKESK. The CDR3 sequence: CATGLASRDTQYF. CDR3 sequence (DNA): TGTGCCACGGGACTAGCGAGTCGAGATACGCAGTATTTT. The variable domain in full, completed from reference TRBV14 and TRBJ2-3, reads EAGVTQFPSHSVIEKGQTVTLRCDPISGHDNLYWYRRVMGKEIKFLLHFVKESKQDESGMPNNRFLAERTGGTYSTLKVQPAELEDSGVYFCATGLASRDTQYFGPGTRLTVL.

The rearrangement links TRBV11-2 to TRBJ2-6; D tentatively reads TRBD1 or TRBD2 (5 bases each). Trimming pared 5 bases from V and 0 bases from J, leaving 11 bases between. The CDR3 spans 16 residues. Germline lookup yields CDR1 SGHAT and CDR2 FQNNGV. The CDR3: CASSQGRGSGANVLTF. The CDR3 region has the DNA TGTGCCAGCAGCCAGGGACGGGGCTCTGGGGCCAACGTCCTGACTTTC.

V and J are TRBV4-3 and TRBJ2-7; D tentatively reads TRBD1 or TRBD2 (5 bases each). Per germline, CDR1 LGHNA and CDR2 YSLEER. The CDR3 length is 13 residues. Trimming left V 0 bases short and J 6 bases short, with 9 bases between. The CDR3 protein is CASSQDGGGEQYF. The CDR3 nucleotides read TGCGCCAGCAGCCAAGATGGGGGTGGCGAGCAGTACTTC.

This clone appeared a single time. The chain employs TRBV12-5 and TRBJ1-1; 9 bases fit TRBD1. J lost 5 bases, V lost 7 bases, and 5 bases had no gene match. Germline V lookup: CDR1 LGHNT, CDR2 FRNRAP. The CDR3 contains 13 residues. This CDR3 is CASVGTGRTEAFF. Here the CDR3 DNA reads TGTGCTAGTGTTGGGACAGGGAGGACTGAAGCTTTCTTT.

This chain uses TRBV11-2 with TRBJ2-3; TRBD1 matches 7 bases. This CDR3 is 16 amino acids long. Germline trimming cut 0 bases from V and 5 bases from J; bases unmatched to any gene: 8. Germline CDR1 SGHAT, CDR2 FQNNGV. In DNA form, the CDR3 reads TGTGCCAGCAGCTTAGACTGGACAGGTTCTCAAGATACGCAGTATTTT. Its translation is CASSLDWTGSQDTQYF.

The chain links TRBV13 to TRBJ2-7; 7 positions match TRBD1. CDR1 and CDR2 (germline): PRHDT, FYEKMQ (reference sequence). The CDR3 extends over 13 amino acids. J gave up 12 bases and V 0 bases, and 8 bases lay outside the gene matches. The CDR3 sequence: CASSLGRGQKAYF. The CDR3 DNA reads TGTGCCAGCAGCTTAGGGAGGGGACAGAAGGCGTACTTC.

The chain combines TRBV2 with TRBJ1-2; 7 positions agree with TRBD1. After removal of 6 bases from V and 6 bases from J, the junction contained 10 bases not matched to a gene. The CDR3 covers 14 residues. From germline, CDR1 is SNHLY and CDR2 FYNNEI. Here the CDR3 DNA reads TGTGCCAGCAGGGGATGGACAGGTGGTGATGGCTACACCTTC. Translating gives CASRGWTGGDGYTF.

V usage is TRBV27 and J usage is TRBJ2-1; 9 bases agree with TRBD2. The CDR3 is 15 amino acids. CDR1 and CDR2 from the germline V gene are MNHEY and SMNVEV (reference sequence). Trimming took 5 bases from V and 5 from J; bases not matched to a gene: 7. The CDR3 DNA follows: TGTGCCAGCAGTCCCCGGGTAGCGGGGGACAATGAGCAGTTCTTC. It is translated as CASSPRVAGDNEQFF.

The rearrangement uses TRBV28 and TRBJ1-3, with D maybe TRBD1 (5 bases). The CDR3 extends over 14 amino acids. CDR1 and CDR2 (germline): MDHEN, SYDVKM. V shed 8 bases and J shed 3 bases, with 14 bases lying between them. The CDR3 DNA reads TGTGCCAGCCGACTACCTGGGGGTGGAAACACCATATATTTT. Amino acid sequence: CASRLPGGGNTIYF.

The gene calls are TRBV10-3 and TRBJ2-3; D possibly matches TRBD1 or TRBD2 (5 bases each). The CDR3 length is 17 residues. Germline V lookup: CDR1 ENHRY, CDR2 SYGVKD. Trimming removed 4 bases at V and 4 bases at J, with 21 bases between. As DNA, the CDR3 is TGTGCCATCAGTGGTTCGAGCCGGGACCCGGGACCAGATACGCAGTATTTT. Protein product: CAISGSSRDPGPDTQYF.